Listed below are T cell receptor beta chains from one sample, sequenced in a study of response to subunit inactivated influenza vaccine. Via MiXCR, TCRdb re-called the RT-PCR reads, giving one row per CDR3 protein. Altogether 550,000 to 800,000 distinct CDR3 sequences are present, about 15% being singletons, with the ten largest covering around 7.3%. The sequenced sample was PBMCs from blood, obtained less than 15 days before vaccination. Receptor source: a man aged 50-59 years who received an inactivated influenza vaccine. CDR3s include the opening cysteine and the closing phenylalanine or tryptophan. D genes are given only for firm matches. Part of the rows lack a size; the others show once, few, many or a class for expanded clones.

abundance	d_gene	j_gene	v_gene	CDR3nt	CDR3aa
few	.	TRBJ2-5	TRBV9	TGTGCCAGTAATCTTCTAGGGACGTACCAAGAGACCCAGTACTTC	CASNLLGTYQETQYF
.	.	TRBJ2-3	TRBV5-5	TGTGCCAGCAGCTTGGCCGGGGCTGGCACAGATACGCAGTATTTT	CASSLAGAGTDTQYF
many	.	TRBJ2-5	TRBV7-2	TGTGCCAGCAGCTTAATGGAGACCCAGTACTTC	CASSLMETQYF
few	.	TRBJ2-4	TRBV7-2	TGTGCCAGCAGAGTAGGACAAGCCAAAAACATTCAGTACTTC	CASRVGQAKNIQYF
few	.	TRBJ2-1	TRBV20-1	TGCAGTGCTAGAGATGGATTAGCTTTTGAGCAGTTCTTC	CSARDGLAFEQFF
few	TRBD2	TRBJ2-7	TRBV7-2	TGTGCCAGCAGCTCCGGGACTAGCGGGGAACGTCACCCGCAGTACTTC	CASSSGTSGERHPQYF
many	.	TRBJ1-3	TRBV4-2	TGTGCCAGCAGCCAACCAATACGACAGGCCTCTGGAAACACCATATATTTT	CASSQPIRQASGNTIYF
many	TRBD2	TRBJ2-1	TRBV6-1	TGTGCCAGCAGTGACCGGGGCGGGAGCTCCTACAATGAGCAGTTCTTC	CASSDRGGSSYNEQFF
.	.	TRBJ2-5	TRBV29-1	TGCAGCGCCCGTGCTCGGGCCCTCCAAGAGACCCAGTACTTC	CSARARALQETQYF
.	.	TRBJ1-4	TRBV12-3/TRBV12-4	TGTGCCAGCAGTTCGCGGAGGGCCGATGAAAAACTGTTTTTT	CASSSRRADEKLFF
many	TRBD2	TRBJ2-1	TRBV11-2	TGTGCCAGCAGCTCCAGATCAGTAGCGGGGGGTATAACCTACAATGAGCAGTTCTTC	CASSSRSVAGGITYNEQFF
few	TRBD2	TRBJ2-7	TRBV5-1	TGCGCCAGCAGCTCTGGTGGGACTAGCGGGACGACCTCCTACGAGCAGTACTTC	CASSSGGTSGTTSYEQYF
few	.	TRBJ1-6	TRBV30	TGTGCCTGGAGTAGGGGGACCGCAGAACGAAGTTCACCCCTCCACTTT	CAWSRGTAERSSPLHF
many	TRBD1	TRBJ2-2	TRBV18	TGTGCCAGCTCACAGCGGACAGGGGACACCGGGGAGCTGTTTTTT	CASSQRTGDTGELFF
.	.	TRBJ2-7	TRBV7-7	TGTGCTAGCAGCTTACAGACAGGAGATTCCTACGAGCAGTACTTC	CASSLQTGDSYEQYF
many	TRBD1	TRBJ1-5	TRBV12-3/TRBV12-4	TGTGCCAGCAGTTTAGGGACAGGGGATCAGCCCCAGCATTTT	CASSLGTGDQPQHF
few	.	TRBJ2-7	TRBV11-2	TGTGCCAGCAGCTTAACCGTCACACAGGATTTTGGCCCCTACGAGCAGTACTTC	CASSLTVTQDFGPYEQYF
many	.	TRBJ1-5	TRBV6-2/TRBV6-3	TGTGCCAGCAGTTACCTGGCGAATCAGCCCCAGCATTTT	CASSYLANQPQHF
many	.	TRBJ2-2	TRBV4-3	TGCGCCAGCAGCCAAGTGTTGGATGCCGGGGAGCTGTTTTTT	CASSQVLDAGELFF
.	.	TRBJ1-6	TRBV6-5	TGTGCCAGCAGTTACACGGGGGAATCACCCCTCCACTTT	CASSYTGESPLHF
.	.	TRBJ2-7	TRBV12-3/TRBV12-4	TGTGCCAGCAGTTTACATGGCGGTACTTACGAGCAGTACTTC	CASSLHGGTYEQYF
few	.	TRBJ1-5	TRBV12-3/TRBV12-4	TGTGCCAGCAGCCCCATAGGGTTAAGCAATCAGCCCCAGCATTTT	CASSPIGLSNQPQHF
.	TRBD1	TRBJ2-5	TRBV11-2	TGTGCCAGCAGCACCCGGACAGGGTTAGAGACCCAGTACTTC	CASSTRTGLETQYF
many	.	TRBJ2-4	TRBV7-2	TGTGCCAGCAGCCTAGGTGCCCCAGGGGAGGCCAAAAACATTCAGTACTTC	CASSLGAPGEAKNIQYF
.	.	TRBJ2-7	TRBV29-1	TGCAGCGCCGCCTTGGACAGAAACTACGAGCAGTACTTC	CSAALDRNYEQYF
few	.	TRBJ2-5	TRBV4-3	TGCGCCAGCAGCCAAGATCCAGGGGCTGGGGAGACCCAGTACTTC	CASSQDPGAGETQYF
many	.	TRBJ1-4	TRBV2	TGTGCCAGCAGTGAAGTCAGGGCAACTAATGAAAAACTGTTTTTT	CASSEVRATNEKLFF
few	TRBD2	TRBJ2-7	TRBV4-1	TGCGCCAGCAGCCAAGATAGGAGGCGGGGGGGCTCCTACGAGCAGTACTTC	CASSQDRRRGGSYEQYF
few	TRBD2	TRBJ2-5	TRBV4-2	TGTGCCAGCAGCCTCTCAGGGGTAGCGGGGGGTCAAGAGACCCAGTACTTC	CASSLSGVAGGQETQYF
few	.	TRBJ2-3	TRBV28	TGTGCCAGCAGGCAAATAGCAGAAAGCACAGATACGCAGTATTTT	CASRQIAESTDTQYF
.	TRBD1	TRBJ2-7	TRBV20-1	TGCAGTGCTAGTGGATCCGGGACAGGGGTGGAAAAAATCTACGAGCAGTACTTC	CSASGSGTGVEKIYEQYF
few	TRBD2	TRBJ2-3	TRBV6-1	TGTGCCAGCAAAGCTAGCGGGTCAACAGATACGCAGTATTTT	CASKASGSTDTQYF
many	.	TRBJ2-3	TRBV20-1	TGCAGTGCTAGCGGGAAGACGTCTAGCACAGATACGCAGTATTTT	CSASGKTSSTDTQYF
few	TRBD1	TRBJ1-2	TRBV27	TGTGCCAGCAGCCCCAAACCCGGGACAGGGACCTTCTTCTATGGCTACACCTTC	CASSPKPGTGTFFYGYTF
.	TRBD2	TRBJ2-1	TRBV5-1	TGCGCCAGCAGCGGGACTAGCGGGACGAACGAGCAGTTCTTC	CASSGTSGTNEQFF
many	.	TRBJ1-2	TRBV27	TGTGCCAGCAGTTTGGGGGGAAAGGGAGGCTACACCTTC	CASSLGGKGGYTF
.	.	TRBJ2-3	TRBV5-1	TGCGCCAGCAGCTTGAAATCGGGGGGCCCAGATACGCAGTATTTT	CASSLKSGGPDTQYF
few	TRBD1	TRBJ1-2	TRBV28	TGTGCCAGCCTTCCCGGGACAGTCTATGGCTACACCTTC	CASLPGTVYGYTF
.	.	TRBJ2-3	TRBV4-3	TGCGCCAGCAGCCCCTGGCTGACAGATACGCAGTATTTT	CASSPWLTDTQYF
.	TRBD2	TRBJ2-7	TRBV25-1	TGTGCCAGCCGGACTAGCGGGGGCTCCTACGAGCAGTACTTC	CASRTSGGSYEQYF
few	.	TRBJ2-2	TRBV4-2	TGTGCCAGCAGCCAAGGGATAGGGGAGCTGAGCACCGGGGAGCTGTTTTTT	CASSQGIGELSTGELFF
.	TRBD2	TRBJ2-3	TRBV20-1	TGCAGTGCTAGCTGGACTAGCGGGGGGAAGGATACGCAGTATTTT	CSASWTSGGKDTQYF
.	TRBD1	TRBJ1-5	TRBV5-1	TGCGCCAGCAGCTCTGGGACAGGGGATAGCAATCAGCCCCAGCATTTT	CASSSGTGDSNQPQHF
.	.	TRBJ2-2	TRBV7-9	TGTGCCAGCAGCCCCGAAGGCGGGGAGCTGTTTTTT	CASSPEGGELFF
.	.	TRBJ1-4	TRBV6-1	TGTGCCAGCAGACCAGGGGTTGCTAATGAAAAACTGTTTTTT	CASRPGVANEKLFF
.	TRBD1	TRBJ2-7	TRBV6-2/TRBV6-3	TGTGCCAGCGGGATCGGACAGGTCTCCTACGAGCAGTACTTC	CASGIGQVSYEQYF
.	.	TRBJ2-7	TRBV6-2/TRBV6-3	TGTGCCAGCAGTTACGTTCTAGACAGGTTCTCCTACGAGCAGTACTTC	CASSYVLDRFSYEQYF
.	.	TRBJ2-1	TRBV3-1	TGTGCCAGCAGTCTCGAGAGGTGGGCATCCTACAATGAGCAGTTCTTC	CASSLERWASYNEQFF
few	TRBD1	TRBJ1-6	TRBV4-2	TGTGCCAGCAGCCACCCGGGACAGGAGTTACTAATCGGATCACCCCTCCACTTT	CASSHPGQELLIGSPLHF
.	.	TRBJ1-6	TRBV4-1	TGCGCCAGCAGCCAAGAGCGGTATATCTCCTATAATTCACCCCTCCACTTT	CASSQERYISYNSPLHF